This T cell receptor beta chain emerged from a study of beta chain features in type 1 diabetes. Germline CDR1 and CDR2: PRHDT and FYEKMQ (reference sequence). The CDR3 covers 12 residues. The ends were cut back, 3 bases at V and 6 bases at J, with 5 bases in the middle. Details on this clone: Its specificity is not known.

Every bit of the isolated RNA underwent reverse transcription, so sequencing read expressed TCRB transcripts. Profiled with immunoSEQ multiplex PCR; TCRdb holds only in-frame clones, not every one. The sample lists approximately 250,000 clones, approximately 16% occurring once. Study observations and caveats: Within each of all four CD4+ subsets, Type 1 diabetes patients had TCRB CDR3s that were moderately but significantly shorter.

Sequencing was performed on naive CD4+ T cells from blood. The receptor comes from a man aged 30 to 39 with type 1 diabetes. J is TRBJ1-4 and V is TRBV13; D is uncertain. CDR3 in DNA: TGTGCCAGCAGCTTGGGAGATGAAAAACTGTTTTTT. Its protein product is CASSLGDEKLFF.